A selection of T cell receptor beta chains follows, all from one sample in a study of shared clonotypes between healthy human individuals. Some clones are missing from TCRdb's copy, which holds only in-frame ones; the method was immunoSEQ multiplex PCR. In the table there are about 380,000 clones, roughly 96% of which are singletons. Sequencing was done on a sample of memory CD8+ T cells sorted from blood. The receptors stem from a man aged 25 to 40 in good health. The CDR3 runs from the conserved cysteine through the conserved F or W. Each record gives: V gene, D gene, J gene, clone size, CDR3 protein, CDR3 DNA. D genes are given only for firm matches. Clone size appears in some rows only: once, few, many, or a class for an expanded clone.

v_gene: TRBV7-9
d_gene: NA
j_gene: TRBJ2-5
abundance: NA
CDR3aa: CASSLGRGQETQYF
CDR3nt: TGTGCCAGCAGCCTGGGTAGGGGCCAAGAGACCCAGTACTTC

v_gene: TRBV6-5
d_gene: TRBD1
j_gene: TRBJ2-3
abundance: once
CDR3aa: CASSKQGTQYF
CDR3nt: TGTGCCAGCAGTAAACAGGGGACGCAGTATTTT

v_gene: TRBV2
d_gene: NA
j_gene: TRBJ1-1
abundance: NA
CDR3aa: CASRADGQNTEAFF
CDR3nt: TGTGCCAGCAGAGCCGATGGACAGAACACTGAAGCTTTCTTT

v_gene: TRBV7-9
d_gene: TRBD1
j_gene: TRBJ2-1
abundance: NA
CDR3aa: CASRTGGYNEQFF
CDR3nt: TGTGCCAGCAGGACAGGGGGCTACAATGAGCAGTTCTTC

v_gene: TRBV28
d_gene: NA
j_gene: TRBJ2-2
abundance: once
CDR3aa: CASSTPRFNTGELFF
CDR3nt: TGTGCCAGCAGCACTCCGCGATTTAACACCGGGGAGCTGTTTTTT

v_gene: TRBV30
d_gene: NA
j_gene: TRBJ1-1
abundance: NA
CDR3aa: CAWSVDSLNTEAFF
CDR3nt: TGTGCCTGGAGTGTCGACAGCCTGAACACTGAAGCTTTCTTT

v_gene: TRBV5-1
d_gene: TRBD1
j_gene: TRBJ2-7
abundance: NA
CDR3aa: CASSLTGTGVRVNEQYF
CDR3nt: TGCGCCAGCAGCTTGACCGGGACAGGGGTAAGGGTGAACGAGCAGTACTTC

v_gene: TRBV5-1
d_gene: NA
j_gene: TRBJ2-1
abundance: once
CDR3aa: CASSPASNNEQFF
CDR3nt: TGCGCCAGCAGCCCTGCCTCGAACAATGAGCAGTTCTTC

v_gene: TRBV5-4
d_gene: TRBD1
j_gene: TRBJ1-1
abundance: NA
CDR3aa: CASSQWGTGGRAFF
CDR3nt: TGTGCCAGCAGCCAGTGGGGGACAGGGGGTCGAGCTTTCTTT

v_gene: TRBV28
d_gene: NA
j_gene: TRBJ2-3
abundance: NA
CDR3aa: CASSLGGSWSTDTQYF
CDR3nt: TGTGCCAGCAGTTTAGGGGGATCGTGGAGCACAGATACGCAGTATTTT

v_gene: TRBV1
d_gene: NA
j_gene: TRBJ2-7
abundance: NA
CDR3aa: CTSSQDEGTSGRTVGEEQYF
CDR3nt: TGCACCAGCAGCCAAGATGAGGGGACTAGCGGGAGAACAGTAGGGGAAGAGCAGTACTTC

v_gene: TRBV11-2
d_gene: NA
j_gene: TRBJ2-7
abundance: NA
CDR3aa: CASSYRVTLVPEQYF
CDR3nt: TGTGCCAGCAGCTACAGGGTCACACTAGTACCCGAGCAGTACTTC

v_gene: TRBV27
d_gene: NA
j_gene: TRBJ1-6
abundance: NA
CDR3aa: CASSPLSRSYNSPLHF
CDR3nt: TGTGCCAGCAGTCCTCTCTCCCGCTCCTATAATTCACCCCTCCACTTT

v_gene: TRBV2
d_gene: TRBD2
j_gene: TRBJ2-1
abundance: NA
CDR3aa: CASSRFSGSSYNEQFF
CDR3nt: TGTGCCAGCAGTCGTTTTAGCGGGAGCTCCTACAATGAGCAGTTCTTC

v_gene: TRBV10-3
d_gene: NA
j_gene: TRBJ2-1
abundance: NA
CDR3aa: CAVALAYNEQFF
CDR3nt: TGTGCCGTTGCTCTGGCCTACAATGAGCAGTTCTTC

v_gene: TRBV6-5
d_gene: NA
j_gene: TRBJ2-5
abundance: NA
CDR3aa: CASSYSRGAGETQYF
CDR3nt: TGTGCCAGCAGTTACTCGAGGGGGGCGGGGGAGACCCAGTACTTC

v_gene: TRBV19
d_gene: NA
j_gene: TRBJ2-1
abundance: NA
CDR3aa: CASSLREGGRAVKQFF
CDR3nt: TGTGCCAGTAGTCTACGAGAAGGGGGGAGGGCCGTAAAGCAGTTCTTC

v_gene: TRBV21-1
d_gene: NA
j_gene: TRBJ1-1
abundance: few
CDR3aa: CASRRQGIRNTEAFF
CDR3nt: TGTGCCAGCAGGAGACAGGGAATTCGGAACACTGAAGCTTTCTTT

v_gene: TRBV5-1
d_gene: TRBD2
j_gene: TRBJ2-3
abundance: NA
CDR3aa: CASSFLTSGSVTQYF
CDR3nt: TGCGCCAGCAGCTTCCTGACTAGCGGGAGTGTTACGCAGTATTTT

v_gene: TRBV6-1
d_gene: TRBD2
j_gene: TRBJ2-3
abundance: NA
CDR3aa: CASSNGRAADTQYF
CDR3nt: TGTGCCAGCAGTAACGGGAGGGCCGCCGATACGCAGTATTTT

v_gene: TRBV14
d_gene: NA
j_gene: TRBJ2-7
abundance: NA
CDR3aa: CASSQVGGRGAYEQYF
CDR3nt: TGTGCCAGCAGCCAAGTCGGGGGGCGCGGGGCCTACGAGCAGTACTTC

v_gene: TRBV5-4
d_gene: NA
j_gene: TRBJ1-2
abundance: NA
CDR3aa: CASSLQGYGYTF
CDR3nt: TGTGCCAGCAGCCTCCAAGGCTATGGCTACACCTTC

v_gene: TRBV2
d_gene: NA
j_gene: TRBJ1-3
abundance: NA
CDR3aa: CASRDKSSGNTIYF
CDR3nt: TGTGCCAGCAGGGACAAGAGCTCTGGAAACACCATATATTTT

v_gene: TRBV5-1
d_gene: TRBD1
j_gene: TRBJ2-3
abundance: NA
CDR3aa: CASSPGQGALTDTQYF
CDR3nt: TGCGCCAGCAGCCCGGGACAGGGGGCGCTGACAGATACGCAGTATTTT

v_gene: TRBV6-1
d_gene: NA
j_gene: TRBJ1-5
abundance: NA
CDR3aa: CASSEPGISNQPQHF
CDR3nt: TGTGCCAGCAGTGAACCGGGGATCAGCAATCAGCCCCAGCATTTT

v_gene: TRBV7-6
d_gene: TRBD1
j_gene: TRBJ2-3
abundance: NA
CDR3aa: CASNRGRTDTQYF
CDR3nt: TGTGCCAGCAACAGGGGGCGCACAGATACGCAGTATTTT

v_gene: TRBV28
d_gene: NA
j_gene: TRBJ2-4
abundance: NA
CDR3aa: CASRKGATRENIQYF
CDR3nt: TGTGCCAGCAGAAAAGGGGCAACAAGGGAAAACATTCAGTACTTC

v_gene: TRBV14
d_gene: NA
j_gene: TRBJ1-2
abundance: NA
CDR3aa: CASSQDWYGYTF
CDR3nt: TGTGCCAGCAGCCAAGACTGGTATGGCTACACCTTC

v_gene: TRBV5-1
d_gene: TRBD1
j_gene: TRBJ2-1
abundance: NA
CDR3aa: CASSFPGDRGRNEQFF
CDR3nt: TGCGCCAGCAGCTTCCCTGGGGACAGGGGGCGGAATGAGCAGTTCTTC

v_gene: TRBV30
d_gene: NA
j_gene: TRBJ1-2
abundance: NA
CDR3aa: CAWRQGFNGYTF
CDR3nt: TGTGCCTGGAGACAGGGTTTCAATGGCTACACCTTC

v_gene: TRBV6-5
d_gene: TRBD1
j_gene: TRBJ2-7
abundance: NA
CDR3aa: CASSYSGRDRFYEQYF
CDR3nt: TGTGCCAGCAGTTACTCAGGCCGGGACAGGTTCTACGAGCAGTACTTC

v_gene: TRBV29-1
d_gene: NA
j_gene: TRBJ1-4
abundance: NA
CDR3aa: CSVEPADNKTVF
CDR3nt: TGCAGCGTTGAACCGGCGGACAACAAAACTGTTTTT

v_gene: TRBV28
d_gene: TRBD2
j_gene: TRBJ2-2
abundance: NA
CDR3aa: CASSLTSGNTGELFF
CDR3nt: TGTGCCAGCAGTTTGACTAGCGGGAACACCGGGGAGCTGTTTTTT

v_gene: TRBV2
d_gene: TRBD2
j_gene: TRBJ2-1
abundance: NA
CDR3aa: CASGGTSGYNEQFF
CDR3nt: TGTGCCAGCGGGGGGACTAGCGGCTACAATGAGCAGTTCTTC

v_gene: TRBV7-2
d_gene: NA
j_gene: TRBJ2-1
abundance: NA
CDR3aa: CASSLLSSYNEQFF
CDR3nt: TGTGCCAGCAGCTTGTTGAGCTCCTACAATGAGCAGTTCTTC

v_gene: TRBV7-9
d_gene: TRBD2
j_gene: TRBJ2-5
abundance: NA
CDR3aa: CASSFGSGRGAKTQYF
CDR3nt: TGTGCCAGCAGCTTTGGTAGCGGGAGAGGGGCAAAGACCCAGTACTTC

v_gene: TRBV19
d_gene: NA
j_gene: TRBJ2-7
abundance: NA
CDR3aa: CASSRIVSFNEQYF
CDR3nt: TGTGCCAGTAGTAGAATTGTCTCCTTTAACGAGCAGTACTTC

v_gene: TRBV2
d_gene: NA
j_gene: TRBJ1-2
abundance: NA
CDR3aa: CASTPTGNYGYTF
CDR3nt: TGTGCCAGCACCCCTACTGGGAACTATGGCTACACCTTC

v_gene: TRBV19
d_gene: TRBD1
j_gene: TRBJ2-3
abundance: NA
CDR3aa: CASSTWDRGSNTQYF
CDR3nt: TGTGCCAGTAGTACGTGGGACAGGGGAAGTAATACGCAGTATTTT

v_gene: TRBV6-6
d_gene: NA
j_gene: TRBJ2-7
abundance: NA
CDR3aa: CASNSRGAEQYF
CDR3nt: TGTGCCAGCAACTCAAGGGGAGCCGAGCAGTACTTC

v_gene: TRBV10-3
d_gene: NA
j_gene: TRBJ1-1
abundance: NA
CDR3aa: CAISDVWGRDTEAFF
CDR3nt: TGTGCCATCAGTGATGTTTGGGGGAGGGACACTGAAGCTTTCTTT

v_gene: TRBV11-2
d_gene: NA
j_gene: TRBJ2-1
abundance: NA
CDR3aa: CASSPTGYNEQFF
CDR3nt: TGTGCCAGCAGCCCCACTGGGTACAATGAGCAGTTCTTC

v_gene: TRBV6-6
d_gene: TRBD1
j_gene: TRBJ1-5
abundance: few
CDR3aa: CASGTAPNQPQHF
CDR3nt: TGTGCCAGCGGGACAGCTCCAAATCAGCCCCAGCATTTT